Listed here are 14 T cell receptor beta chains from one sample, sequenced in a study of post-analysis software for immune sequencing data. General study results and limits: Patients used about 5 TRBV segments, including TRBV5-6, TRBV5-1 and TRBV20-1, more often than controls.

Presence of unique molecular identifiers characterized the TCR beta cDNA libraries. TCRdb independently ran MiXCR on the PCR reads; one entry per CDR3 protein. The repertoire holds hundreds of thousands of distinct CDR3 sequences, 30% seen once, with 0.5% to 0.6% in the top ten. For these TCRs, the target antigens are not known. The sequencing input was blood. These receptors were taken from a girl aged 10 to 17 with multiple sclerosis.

The CDR3, as DNA: TGCGCCAGCAGCTTGGGGGGCTTTCCCTACAATGAGCAGTTCTTC. This gives the protein CASSLGGFPYNEQFF. The genes are TRBV5-1 and TRBJ2-1, with a tentative D call TRBD1 (5 bases). The germline V gene encodes CDR1 SGHRS and CDR2 YFSETQ. This CDR3 comprises 15 residues. V gave up 0 bases and J gave up 2 bases, with 9 bases separating them.

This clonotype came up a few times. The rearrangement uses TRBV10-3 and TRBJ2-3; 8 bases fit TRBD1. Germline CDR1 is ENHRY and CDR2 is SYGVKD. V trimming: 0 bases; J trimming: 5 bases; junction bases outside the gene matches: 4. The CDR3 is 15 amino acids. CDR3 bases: TGTGCCATCAGTGAGTCCGGACAGGGCATAGATACGCAGTATTTT. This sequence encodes CAISESGQGIDTQYF.

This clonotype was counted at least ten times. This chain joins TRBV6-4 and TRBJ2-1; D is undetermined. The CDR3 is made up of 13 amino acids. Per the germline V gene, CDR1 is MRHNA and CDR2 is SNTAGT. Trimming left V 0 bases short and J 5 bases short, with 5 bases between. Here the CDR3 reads CASSDSANNEQFF. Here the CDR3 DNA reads TGTGCCAGCAGTGACTCGGCTAACAATGAGCAGTTCTTC.

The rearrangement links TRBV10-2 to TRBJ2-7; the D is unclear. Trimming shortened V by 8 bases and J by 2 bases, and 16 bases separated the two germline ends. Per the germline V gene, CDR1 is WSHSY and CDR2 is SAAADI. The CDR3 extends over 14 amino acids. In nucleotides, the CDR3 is TGCGCCAGCTTGAGACTGGTTGAGACCTACGAGCAGTACTTC. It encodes CASLRLVETYEQYF.

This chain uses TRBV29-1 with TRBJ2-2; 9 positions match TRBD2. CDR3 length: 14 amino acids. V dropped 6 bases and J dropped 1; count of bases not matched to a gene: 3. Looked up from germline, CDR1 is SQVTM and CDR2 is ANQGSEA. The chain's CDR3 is CSVVTSGNTGELFF. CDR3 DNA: TGCAGCGTCGTGACTAGCGGGAACACCGGGGAGCTGTTTTTT.

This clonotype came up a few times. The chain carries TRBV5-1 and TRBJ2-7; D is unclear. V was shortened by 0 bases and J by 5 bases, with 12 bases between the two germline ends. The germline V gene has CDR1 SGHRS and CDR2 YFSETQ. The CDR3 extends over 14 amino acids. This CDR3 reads CASSLAQGYDEQYF. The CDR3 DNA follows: TGCGCCAGCAGCTTGGCCCAAGGATACGACGAGCAGTACTTC. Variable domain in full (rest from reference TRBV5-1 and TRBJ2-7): KAGVTQTPRYLIKTRGQQVTLSCSPISGHRSVSWYQQTPGQGLQFLFEYFSETQRNKGNFPGRFSGRQFSNSRSEMNVSTLELGDSALYLCASSLAQGYDEQYFGPGTRLTVT.

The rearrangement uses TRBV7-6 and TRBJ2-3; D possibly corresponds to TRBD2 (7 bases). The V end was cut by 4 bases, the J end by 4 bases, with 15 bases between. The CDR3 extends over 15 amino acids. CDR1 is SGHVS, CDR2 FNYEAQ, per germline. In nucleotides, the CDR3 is TGTGCCAGCAGCTCGGGGGCCCGGGGGGCAGATACGCAGTATTTT. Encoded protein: CASSSGARGADTQYF.

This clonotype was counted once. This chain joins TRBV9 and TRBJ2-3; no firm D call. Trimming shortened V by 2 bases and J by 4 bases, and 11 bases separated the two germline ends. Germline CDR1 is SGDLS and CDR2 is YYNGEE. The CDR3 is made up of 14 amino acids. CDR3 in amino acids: CASSVRLVPDTQYF. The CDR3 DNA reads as TGTGCCAGCAGCGTTCGGCTAGTGCCAGATACGCAGTATTTT.

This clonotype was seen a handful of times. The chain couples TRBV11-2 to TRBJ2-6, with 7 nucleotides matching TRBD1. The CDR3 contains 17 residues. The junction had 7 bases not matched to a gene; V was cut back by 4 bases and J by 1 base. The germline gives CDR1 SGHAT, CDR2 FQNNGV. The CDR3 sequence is CASSSGTVPSGANVLTF. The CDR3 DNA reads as TGTGCCAGCAGCTCCGGGACAGTGCCATCTGGGGCCAACGTCCTGACTTTC.

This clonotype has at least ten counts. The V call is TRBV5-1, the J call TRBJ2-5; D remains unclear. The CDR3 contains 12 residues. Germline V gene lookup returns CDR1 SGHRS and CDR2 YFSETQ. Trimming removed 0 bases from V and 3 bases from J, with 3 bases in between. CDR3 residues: CASSLGKETQYF. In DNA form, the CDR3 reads TGCGCCAGCAGCTTGGGGAAAGAGACCCAGTACTTC.

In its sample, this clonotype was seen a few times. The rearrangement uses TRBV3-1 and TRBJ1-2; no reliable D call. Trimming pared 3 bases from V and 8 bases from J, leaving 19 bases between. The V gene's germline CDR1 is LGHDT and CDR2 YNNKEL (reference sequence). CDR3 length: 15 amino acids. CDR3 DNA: TGTGCCAGCAGCCAGGTATCTGGCGGTGCGAGGGGCTACACCTTC. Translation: CASSQVSGGARGYTF. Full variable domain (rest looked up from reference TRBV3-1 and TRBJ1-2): DTAVSQTPKYLVTQMGNDKSIKCEQNLGHDTMYWYKQDSKKFLKIMFSYNNKELIINETVPNRFSPKSPDKAHLNLHINSLELGDSAVYFCASSQVSGGARGYTFGSGTRLTVV.

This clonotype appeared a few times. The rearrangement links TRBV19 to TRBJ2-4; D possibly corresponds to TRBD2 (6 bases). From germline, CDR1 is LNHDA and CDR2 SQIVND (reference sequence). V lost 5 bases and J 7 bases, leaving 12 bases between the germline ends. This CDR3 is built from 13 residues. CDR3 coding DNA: TGTGCCAGTAGTGGGGGGACGGGGAACATTCAGTACTTC. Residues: CASSGGTGNIQYF.

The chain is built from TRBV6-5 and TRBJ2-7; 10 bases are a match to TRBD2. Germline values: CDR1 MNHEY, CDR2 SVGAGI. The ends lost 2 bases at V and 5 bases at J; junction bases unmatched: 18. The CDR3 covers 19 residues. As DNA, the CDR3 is TGTGCCAGCAGTTACACATCATCGGAAGCGGGAGGGGAAATCGACGAGCAGTACTTC. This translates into CASSYTSSEAGGEIDEQYF.

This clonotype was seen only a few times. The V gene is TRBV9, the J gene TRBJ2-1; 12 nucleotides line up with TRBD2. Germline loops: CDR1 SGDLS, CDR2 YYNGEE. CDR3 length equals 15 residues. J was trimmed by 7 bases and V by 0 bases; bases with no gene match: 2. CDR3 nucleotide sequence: TGTGCCAGCAGCGTAGAGGGACTAGCGGGTAATGAGCAGTTCTTC. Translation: CASSVEGLAGNEQFF.